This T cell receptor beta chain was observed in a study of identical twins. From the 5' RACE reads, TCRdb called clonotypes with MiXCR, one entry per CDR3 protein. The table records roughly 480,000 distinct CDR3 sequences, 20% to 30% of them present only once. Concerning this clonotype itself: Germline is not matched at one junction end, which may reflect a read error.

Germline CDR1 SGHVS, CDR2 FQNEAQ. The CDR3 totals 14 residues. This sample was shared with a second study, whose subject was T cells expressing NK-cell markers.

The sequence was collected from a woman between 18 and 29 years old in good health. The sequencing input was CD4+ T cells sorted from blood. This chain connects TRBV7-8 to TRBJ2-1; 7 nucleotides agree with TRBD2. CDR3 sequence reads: CVSSGMAGTGEQLF. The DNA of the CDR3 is TGTGTCAGCAGCGGGATGGCGGGAACGGGTGAGCAGCTCTTC.